This T cell receptor beta chain was sequenced during a study of tumor-infiltrating lymphocytes in primary liver carcinoma. Study in general: About 3.65 to 7.5 million productive TCRbeta reads were obtained from the samples, with similar numbers across tissue types.

With respect to this clonotype: What it binds is not known.

This CDR3 comprises 15 residues. Per germline, CDR1 LNHDA and CDR2 SQIVND (reference sequence). V lost 7 bases and J lost 6, with 19 bases in between. Both blood RNA, taken from unsorted whole blood, and germline DNA were extracted. A constant-region primer served to make TCR beta cDNA from about 500 ng total RNA. TCR beta libraries came from three nested multiplex PCR rounds using slightly modified ARM-PCR. A C-beta reverse primer was combined with TRBV1-TRBV30 forward primers in the first two PCR rounds, and each round had roughly 9 cycles. TCRdb re-derived calls from the multiplex PCR reads in MiXCR, one entry per CDR3 protein. The table shows about 310,000 distinct CDR3 sequences, with 50% to 70% occurring only once. Findings and caveats of the study: Tumor-adjacent and tumor-blood pairs showed less overlap than tumor region pairs. Tumor top-250-clone fractions significantly exceeded those of blood (p = 0.039). Bulk samples went unsorted, so CD4+ and CD8+ repertoires were not compared.

The TCR comes from a man aged 40-55 years with primary liver carcinoma and hepatitis B virus infection. The rearrangement joins TRBV19 to TRBJ1-5; weak D call: TRBD1 (6 bases). Sequencing was carried out using peripheral blood. This CDR3 reads CASKDTGLPGQPQHF. In nucleotides, the CDR3 is TGTGCCAGTAAAGATACAGGGCTACCCGGTCAGCCCCAGCATTTT.